The following is a T cell receptor beta chain sequence with its context. Its antigen remains unidentified. The data were obtained in a study of shared clonotypes between healthy human individuals. General study findings and limits: A reduction in generation probabilities was seen for non-shared clonotypes relative to those shared by all four donors.

Deep-level settings were used for running the assay. Across several immunoSEQ plates, the genomic DNA of each subset was split evenly. Original processing notes: For the immunoSEQ data, sequences were junction-only without quality scores, so filtering differed. The protocol was immunoSEQ multiplex PCR, while the TCRdb copy is restricted to in-frame clones and leaves out a portion. The D gene and trimming were derived from the DNA, and the V and J assignments and clone size from that table. Of about 180,000 clones detected, roughly 91% appear once; the ten largest clones hold roughly 0.07%. This TCR was recovered from a woman aged 30 to 39 in good health. The sequenced material came from naive CD4+ T cells sorted from blood. Subset meaning: CD45RA+ positively selected.

The CDR3 spells CASSHRSGRDPQPQHF. The CDR3 DNA reads as TGTGCCAGTAGTCATCGTTCGGGCAGGGACCCTCAGCCCCAGCATTTT. V usage is TRBV19 and J usage is TRBJ1-5, with a tentative D call TRBD1 (5 bases). The CDR3 covers 16 residues. From germline, CDR1 is LNHDA and CDR2 SQIVND (reference sequence). V was shortened by 5 bases and J by 6 bases, with 20 bases between the two germline ends.